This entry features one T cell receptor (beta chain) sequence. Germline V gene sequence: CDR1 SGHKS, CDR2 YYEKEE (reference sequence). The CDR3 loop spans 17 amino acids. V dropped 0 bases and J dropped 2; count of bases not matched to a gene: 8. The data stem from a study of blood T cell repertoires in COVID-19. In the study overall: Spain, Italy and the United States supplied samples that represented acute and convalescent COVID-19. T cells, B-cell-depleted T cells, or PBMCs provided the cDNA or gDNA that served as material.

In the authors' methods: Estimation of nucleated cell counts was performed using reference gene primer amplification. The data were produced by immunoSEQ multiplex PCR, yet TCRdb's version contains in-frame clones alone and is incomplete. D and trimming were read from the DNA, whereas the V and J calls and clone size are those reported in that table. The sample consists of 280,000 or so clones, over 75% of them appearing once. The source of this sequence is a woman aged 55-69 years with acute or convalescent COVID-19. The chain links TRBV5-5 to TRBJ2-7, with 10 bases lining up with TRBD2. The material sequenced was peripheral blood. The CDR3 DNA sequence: TGTGCCAGCAGCTTGGAGCCTAGCGGGAGAGGGACCTACGAGCAGTACTTC. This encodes CASSLEPSGRGTYEQYF.